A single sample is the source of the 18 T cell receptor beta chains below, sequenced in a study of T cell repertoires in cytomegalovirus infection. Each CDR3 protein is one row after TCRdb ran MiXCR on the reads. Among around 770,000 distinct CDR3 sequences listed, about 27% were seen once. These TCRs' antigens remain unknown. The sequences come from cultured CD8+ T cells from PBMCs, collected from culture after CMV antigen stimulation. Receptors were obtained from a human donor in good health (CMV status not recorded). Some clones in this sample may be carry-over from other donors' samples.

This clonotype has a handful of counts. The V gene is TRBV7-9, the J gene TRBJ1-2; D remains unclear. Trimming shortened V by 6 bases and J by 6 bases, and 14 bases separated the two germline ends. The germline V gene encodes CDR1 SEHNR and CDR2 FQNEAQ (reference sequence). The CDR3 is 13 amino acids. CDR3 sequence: CASSFAQGHGYTF. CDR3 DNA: TGTGCCAGCAGTTTTGCCCAAGGTCATGGCTACACCTTC.

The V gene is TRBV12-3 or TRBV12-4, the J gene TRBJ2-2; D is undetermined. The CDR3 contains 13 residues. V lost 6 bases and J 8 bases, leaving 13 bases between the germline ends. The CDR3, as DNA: TGTGCCAGCAGCCCCAAGGTTGGGGGGGAGCTGTTTTTT. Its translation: CASSPKVGGELFF.

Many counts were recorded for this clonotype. The CDR3 sequence is CASSPERGGLFVNEQFF. The CDR3 nucleotides read TGTGCCAGCAGCCCGGAGCGGGGGGGCTTGTTTGTAAATGAGCAGTTCTTC. This chain joins TRBV7-6 and TRBJ2-1; 10 nucleotides agree with TRBD2. This CDR3 is built from 17 residues. V shed 5 bases, J shed 7 bases, and the junction held 14 bases outside the gene matches. Germline loops: CDR1 SGHVS, CDR2 FNYEAQ.

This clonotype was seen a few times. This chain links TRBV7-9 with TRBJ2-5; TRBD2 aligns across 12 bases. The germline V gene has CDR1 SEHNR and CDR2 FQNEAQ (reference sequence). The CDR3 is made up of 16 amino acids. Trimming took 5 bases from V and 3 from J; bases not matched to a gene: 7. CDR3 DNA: TGTGCCAGCAGCCCCCGGACTAGCGGGGAGAAAGAGACCCAGTACTTC. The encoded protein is CASSPRTSGEKETQYF.

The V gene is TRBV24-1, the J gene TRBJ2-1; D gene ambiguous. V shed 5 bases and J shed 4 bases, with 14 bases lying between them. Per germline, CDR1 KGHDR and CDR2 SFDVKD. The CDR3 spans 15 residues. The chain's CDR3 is CATSAMRRAYNEQFF. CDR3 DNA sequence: TGTGCCACCAGTGCCATGAGAAGGGCTTACAATGAGCAGTTCTTC.

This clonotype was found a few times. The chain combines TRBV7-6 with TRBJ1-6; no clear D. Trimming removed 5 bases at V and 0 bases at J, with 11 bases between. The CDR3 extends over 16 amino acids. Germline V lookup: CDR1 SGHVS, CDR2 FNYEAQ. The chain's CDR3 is CASSPTEGSYNSPLHF. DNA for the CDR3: TGTGCCAGCAGCCCGACCGAAGGCTCCTATAATTCACCCCTCCACTTT.

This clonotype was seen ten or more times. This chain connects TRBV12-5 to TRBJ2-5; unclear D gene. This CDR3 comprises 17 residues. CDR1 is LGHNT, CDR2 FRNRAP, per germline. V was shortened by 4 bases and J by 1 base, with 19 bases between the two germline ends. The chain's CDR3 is CASGSTPLPNLQETQYF. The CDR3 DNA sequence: TGTGCTAGTGGTTCGACCCCATTGCCTAACCTCCAAGAGACCCAGTACTTC.

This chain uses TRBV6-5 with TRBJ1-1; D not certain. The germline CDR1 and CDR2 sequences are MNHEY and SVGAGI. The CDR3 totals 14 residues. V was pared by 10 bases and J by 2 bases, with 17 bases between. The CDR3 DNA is TGTGCCACCATGGACCGACCTCGAAACACTGAAGCTTTCTTT. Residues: CATMDRPRNTEAFF.

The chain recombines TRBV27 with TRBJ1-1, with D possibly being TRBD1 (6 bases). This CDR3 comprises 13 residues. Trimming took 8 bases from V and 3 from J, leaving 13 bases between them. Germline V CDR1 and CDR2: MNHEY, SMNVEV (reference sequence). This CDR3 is CASGRQEDTEAFF. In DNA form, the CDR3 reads TGTGCCAGCGGACGACAGGAAGACACTGAAGCTTTCTTT.

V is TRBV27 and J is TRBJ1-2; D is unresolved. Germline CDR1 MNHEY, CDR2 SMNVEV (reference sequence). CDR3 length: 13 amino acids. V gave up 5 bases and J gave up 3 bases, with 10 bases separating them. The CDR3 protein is CASSVGKYYGYTF. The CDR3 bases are TGTGCCAGCAGTGTAGGGAAGTACTATGGCTACACCTTC.

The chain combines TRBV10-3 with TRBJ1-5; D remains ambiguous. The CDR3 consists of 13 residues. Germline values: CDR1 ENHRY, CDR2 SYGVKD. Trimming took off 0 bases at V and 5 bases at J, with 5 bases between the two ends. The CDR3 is CAISESRYQPQHF. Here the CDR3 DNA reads TGTGCCATCAGTGAGTCCCGTTATCAGCCCCAGCATTTT.

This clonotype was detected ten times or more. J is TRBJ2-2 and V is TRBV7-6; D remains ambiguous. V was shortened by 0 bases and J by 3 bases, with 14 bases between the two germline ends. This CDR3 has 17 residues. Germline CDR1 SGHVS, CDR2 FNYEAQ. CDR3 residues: CASSLAPLGRYTGELFF. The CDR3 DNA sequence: TGTGCCAGCAGCTTAGCTCCTCTCGGAAGATACACCGGGGAGCTGTTTTTT.

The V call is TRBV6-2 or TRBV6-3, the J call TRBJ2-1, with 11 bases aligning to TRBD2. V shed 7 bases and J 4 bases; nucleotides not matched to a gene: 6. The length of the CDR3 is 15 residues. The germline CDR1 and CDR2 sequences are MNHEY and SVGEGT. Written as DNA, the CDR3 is TGTGCCAGCACCGCTCTAGCGGGGGGTTACAATGAGCAGTTCTTC. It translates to CASTALAGGYNEQFF.

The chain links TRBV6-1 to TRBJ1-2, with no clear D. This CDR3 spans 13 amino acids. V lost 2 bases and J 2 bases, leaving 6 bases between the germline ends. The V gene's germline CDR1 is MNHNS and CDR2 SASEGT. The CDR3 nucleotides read TGTGCCAGCAGTGAACGAGACAACTATGGCTACACCTTC. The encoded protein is CASSERDNYGYTF.

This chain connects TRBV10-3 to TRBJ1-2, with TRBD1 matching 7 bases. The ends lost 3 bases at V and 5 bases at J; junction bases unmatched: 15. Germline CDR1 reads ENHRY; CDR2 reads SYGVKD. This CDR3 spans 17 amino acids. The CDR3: CAISDPVSAGGSYGYTF. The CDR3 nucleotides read TGTGCCATCAGTGATCCGGTTTCGGCAGGGGGATCTTATGGCTACACCTTC.

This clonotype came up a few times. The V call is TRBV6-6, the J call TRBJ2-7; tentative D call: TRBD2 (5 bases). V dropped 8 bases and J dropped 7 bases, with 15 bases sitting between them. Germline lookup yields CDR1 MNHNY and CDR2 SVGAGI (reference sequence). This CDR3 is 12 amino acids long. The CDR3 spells CASGRRPWEQYF. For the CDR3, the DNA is TGTGCCAGCGGCCGGAGGCCTTGGGAGCAGTACTTC.

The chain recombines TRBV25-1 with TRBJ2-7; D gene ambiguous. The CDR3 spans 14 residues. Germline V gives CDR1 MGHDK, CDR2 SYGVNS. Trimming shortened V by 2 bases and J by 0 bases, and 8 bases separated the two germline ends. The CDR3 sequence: CASSEDWSSYEQYF. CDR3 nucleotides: TGTGCCAGCAGTGAAGACTGGAGCTCCTACGAGCAGTACTTC.

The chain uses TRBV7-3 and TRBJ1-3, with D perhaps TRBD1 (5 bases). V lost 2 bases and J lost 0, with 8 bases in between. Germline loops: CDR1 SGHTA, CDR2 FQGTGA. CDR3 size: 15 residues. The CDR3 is CASSLGGSSGNTIYF. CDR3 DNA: TGTGCCAGCAGCTTAGGGGGGAGCTCTGGAAACACCATATATTTT. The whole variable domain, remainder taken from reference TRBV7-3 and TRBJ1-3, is GAGVSQTPSNKVTEKGKYVELRCDPISGHTALYWYRQSLGQGPEFLIYFQGTGAADDSGLPNDRFFAVRPEGSVSTLKIQRTERGDSAVYLCASSLGGSSGNTIYFGEGSWLTVV.